This TCR beta chain was recorded in a study of T cells in localized non-small cell lung cancer. The junction had 7 bases not matched to a gene; V was cut back by 6 bases and J by 4 bases. The CDR3 has 14 residues. The germline V gene encodes CDR1 MGHDK and CDR2 SYGVNS. Sequencing used immunoSEQ multiplex PCR; TCRdb keeps in-frame clones, though not all of them. This sample has 30,000 to 45,000 clones; about 87% occur once, and the top ten carry less than 3%. This clone was seen just once. The chain employs TRBV25-1 and TRBJ2-5; 8 bases agree with TRBD1. The TCR comes from a woman aged 35-75 years with stage I lung adenocarcinoma. The sample in question was peripheral blood, obtained before any cancer treatment. DNA for the CDR3: TGTGCCAGCAGCAAGAGACAGGGGAGAGAGACCCAGTACTTC. Its protein is CASSKRQGRETQYF.